The 8 T cell receptor beta chains below were found in one sample sequenced in a study of T cell responses to AZD1222 COVID-19 vaccine. Generated by immunoSEQ multiplex PCR, the TCRdb table keeps only in-frame clones and is missing some. Of some 130,000 clones detected, around 90% appear once; the ten largest clones hold roughly 8.9%. The sample in question was peripheral blood, obtained on day 0 of AZD1222 vaccination. These receptors all come from an adult in good health.

The chain employs TRBV7-9 and TRBJ1-4; D gene ambiguous. V shed 1 base and J shed 0 bases, with 9 bases lying between them. The germline V gene encodes CDR1 SEHNR and CDR2 FQNEAQ (reference sequence). This CDR3 has 16 amino acids. The chain's CDR3 is CASSLVSRTTNEKLFF. The CDR3 coding sequence is TGTGCCAGCAGCTTAGTGTCCCGAACAACTAATGAAAAACTGTTTTTT.

As regards this clone: At one end the junction does not follow the germline gene, possibly because of a read error. CDR3 amino acids: CASSLQTSGLIF. CDR3 DNA sequence: TGTGCCAGCAGCCTCCAGACTAGCGGACTGATCTTC. The V call is TRBV3-1 (or the pseudogene TRBV3-2), the J call TRBJ2-1, with 9 bases aligning to TRBD2. Germline V CDR1 and CDR2: LGHDT, YNNKEL (reference sequence). The CDR3 has 12 residues.

The chain has TRBV4-1 and TRBJ1-2; 8 nucleotides align to TRBD1. The germline gives CDR1 MGHRA, CDR2 YSYEKL. V lost 4 bases, J lost 4 bases, and 8 bases stayed unmatched. The CDR3 totals 15 residues. The CDR3: CASSLSTGAGYGYTF. CDR3 in DNA: TGCGCCAGCAGCCTCTCGACAGGGGCAGGCTATGGCTACACCTTC.

This sequence joins TRBV30 and TRBJ2-7; 7 bases match TRBD1. In germline, CDR1 is GTSNPN, CDR2 SVGIG (reference sequence). The V gene end was trimmed by 0 bases and the J gene end by 2 bases; junction bases not matched to a gene: 7. The CDR3 spans 15 residues. The CDR3 DNA sequence: TGTGCCTGGAGTGTACAGGCAGGGGGACCCTACGAGCAGTACTTC. As protein: CAWSVQAGGPYEQYF.

The chain uses TRBV9 and TRBJ2-1; no firm D call. The V and J ends lost 1 base and 9 bases respectively, with 11 bases between them. The CDR3 spans 13 residues. The V gene's germline CDR1 is SGDLS and CDR2 YYNGEE. CDR3 bases: TGTGCCAGCAGCGTACTTCTACGTGGTGAGCAGTTCTTC. Amino acid sequence: CASSVLLRGEQFF.

J is TRBJ2-3 and V is TRBV19, with D possibly matching TRBD1 (5 bases). Germline values: CDR1 LNHDA, CDR2 SQIVND (reference sequence). The CDR3 contains 14 residues. V was shortened by 7 bases and J by 1 base, with 12 bases between the two germline ends. The CDR3 loop reads CASTGYRRTDTQYF. The CDR3 nucleotides read TGTGCCAGTACAGGGTATAGGCGCACAGATACGCAGTATTTT. Full variable domain (remainder filled in from reference TRBV19 and TRBJ2-3): DGGITQSPKYLFRKEGQNVTLSCEQNLNHDAMYWYRQDPGQGLRLIYYSQIVNDFQKGDIAEGYSVSREKKESFPLTVTSAQKNPTAFYLCASTGYRRTDTQYFGPGTRLTVL.

The CDR3 loop is CASKGGQYQNIQYF. In DNA form, the CDR3 reads TGTGCCAGCAAGGGGGGACAGTACCAAAACATTCAGTACTTC. The rearrangement links TRBV6-6 to TRBJ2-4, with D possibly being TRBD1 (7 bases). This CDR3 contains 14 residues. Germline V lookup: CDR1 MNHNY, CDR2 SVGAGI (reference sequence). V was shortened by 7 bases and J by 5 bases, with 15 bases between the two germline ends.

The V call is TRBV7-8, the J call TRBJ1-6; D possibly corresponds to TRBD1 (6 bases). This CDR3 comprises 13 residues. Looked up from germline, CDR1 is SGHVS and CDR2 is FQNEAQ. V lost 3 bases and J lost 13, with 13 bases in between. CDR3 loop: CASSFLQGSPLHF. Here the CDR3 DNA reads TGTGCCAGCAGCTTCCTACAGGGCTCGCCCCTCCACTTT.